This TCR beta chain comes out of a study of CD8 T cells in Susac syndrome. It was with random hexamers that roughly 0.5 to 1 ug RNA was reverse transcribed. TCRdb reprocessed the immunoSEQ multiplex PCR reads via MiXCR and lists one record per CDR3 protein. This repertoire shows about 300,000 distinct CDR3 sequences, about 88% found once; its top ten account for roughly 0.17%. CDR1 and CDR2 from the germline V gene are SEHNR and FQNEAQ (reference sequence). With 5 bases removed from V and 3 bases from J, the gap between germline ends came to 7 bases. CDR3 size: 13 residues. The count of this clonotype is one.

This chain uses TRBV7-9 with TRBJ1-4; no clear D gene. The TCR originated in a human donor with multiple sclerosis. The specimen was CD8+ T cells from PBMCs. CDR3 region: CASSPRPNEKLFF. CDR3 in DNA: TGTGCCAGCAGCCCTCGACCTAATGAAAAACTGTTTTTT. The full variable domain, in which reference TRBV7-9 and TRBJ1-4 provide the parts outside the CDR3, is DTGVSQNPRHKITKRGQNVTFRCDPISEHNRLYWYRQTLGQGPEFLTYFQNEAQLEKSRLLSDRFSAERPKGSFSTLEIQRTEQGDSAMYLCASSPRPNEKLFFGSGTQLSVL.